A single T cell receptor (beta chain) is shown here with its context. This clone's antigen is unknown. There are no base qualities to consult, and no much larger clone falls within one base. The germline V gene (reference sequence) supplies CDR1 LNHDA and CDR2 SQIVND. Spanning cysteine to phenylalanine, the CDR3 consists of 16 amino acids. Of all the DNA, just the CDR3 is kept, 48 bases in frame from base 1. V is cut back by 7 bases and J by 3 bases, with 9 bases in the junction unmatched. This entry comes from a study of blood T cell repertoires in COVID-19 (dated by TCRdb to 2018 to 2020). At the level of the whole study: Collaborator samples came from the United States, Italy and Spain and covered acute and convalescent phases of COVID-19. The sample metadata nearly always contained a de-identified subject ID, COVID-19 status, age in years and sex. The repertoires were made available in a free public database intended to serve as a resource for research on the immune response to SARS-CoV-2. Deeply sampled blood TCRbeta repertoires from subjects exposed to, actively infected with, or recovered from COVID-19 were included in the dataset. The prospective study material was composed of cDNA or gDNA derived from T cells, B-cell-depleted T cells, or PBMCs. Samples came from the ongoing ImmuneRACE study (first 160 participants) plus 1,254 subjects from 6 global collaborators. HLA class I and class II types, where available, came from metadata supplied by the sample provider rather than from assay-based typing. Broad study findings and their caveats: The amount of clinical and demographic metadata varied by source and participant and was provided uncurated.

Whole blood was collected in K2EDTA tubes by collaborating institutions according to the institutions' own protocols. Collaborator samples were shipped for TCRbeta analysis as frozen whole blood, isolated PBMCs, or DNA extracted from either sample type. The immunoSEQ Assay, a bias-controlled multiplex PCR, was used to amplify TCRbeta CDR3 regions from genomic DNA. In the original analysis: The number of nucleated cells in each sample was estimated from the amplification of reference gene primers within the assay. To quantify the absolute abundance of each unique TCRbeta CDR3 rearrangement, sequence reads were collapsed and filtered. For each sample, productive Simpson clonality was calculated as the square root of Simpson's diversity index over productive rearrangements. Entries here come from immuneACCESS through TCRdb and include only in-frame sequences with V and J called. Some clones fail to appear in such tables; in the studies checked, an unresolved V gene covers under half of the shortfall, and the cause of the remainder is unknown. For V, J and clone size, that table is used; D and trimming come from the DNA. Within this sample are about 230,000 clones, with around four fifths of them counted one time only. The ten largest clones take up just over 2.5% of the sample.

The V gene is TRBV19 and the J gene is TRBJ2-1; 10 central bases correspond to TRBD2. The source of this sequence is a woman between 65 and 79 years old with active or convalescent COVID-19. The sequencing input was peripheral blood. DNA sequence: TGTGCCAGTACCCCAGCCCGGACTAGCGGCTACAATGAGCAGTTCTTC. This sequence encodes CASTPARTSGYNEQFF.